The present T cell receptor beta chain was sequenced within a study of beta chain features in type 1 diabetes. A word on this clone: Its antigen is not identified.

Whole-study results and caveats: Equally in patients and controls, shorter templates might have been favored by PCR.

Every single donor gave one heparinised blood draw, and these averaged about 110 mL. Expressed TCRB transcripts got sequenced, as all isolated RNA was reverse transcribed. Assay used: immunoSEQ multiplex PCR; TCRdb lists only in-frame clones, some missing. The repertoire holds about 260,000 clones, with over 65% as singletons. V gave up 3 bases and J gave up 5 bases, with 19 bases separating them. In germline, CDR1 is MNHEY, CDR2 SMNVEV (reference sequence). The CDR3 runs 16 residues. The V gene is TRBV27, the J gene TRBJ1-2; possible D gene TRBD1, 6 bases. The clonotype originates from a man aged 25 to 40 in good health. Sample: naive CD4+ T cells from blood. The chain's CDR3 is CASSFSSGAFWYGYTF. In DNA, the CDR3 is TGTGCCAGCAGTTTCTCCTCAGGGGCTTTTTGGTATGGCTACACCTTC.